These 15 T cell receptor beta chains originate from one sample sequenced in a study of T-cell reconstitution after alpha-beta-depleted transplantation in children. This sample's TCRbeta library carried unique molecular identifier barcodes. TCRdb analysed the PCR reads with MiXCR anew, one entry per CDR3 protein. The sample contains roughly 350,000 distinct CDR3 sequences, 15% to 20% of which appear only once. The sequencing here drew on PBMCs, mostly from graft donor cells, taken 360 days after TCRalphabeta/CD19-depleted stem cell transplant. These receptors were obtained from a male patient aged 2-9 years who had a stem cell transplant for acute lymphoblastic leukemia, so the T cells may come from the graft donor.

The chain has TRBV7-2 and TRBJ2-1; 13 bases are a match to TRBD2. The CDR3 is 16 residues long. After removal of 1 base from V and 8 bases from J, the junction contained 5 bases not matched to a gene. CDR1 and CDR2 from the germline V gene are SGHTA and FQGNSA. The CDR3 DNA reads TGTGCCAGCAGCTTAGGGGGACTAGCGGGATGGCATGAGCAGTTCTTC. Amino acids: CASSLGGLAGWHEQFF.

This clonotype has more than one count but fewer than ten. The rearrangement uses TRBV12-3 or TRBV12-4 and TRBJ1-4, with D possibly matching TRBD1 (5 bases). This CDR3 is built from 12 residues. V lost 7 bases and J lost 7, with 10 bases in between. The CDR3 loop reads CASTGLGEKLFF. DNA for the CDR3: TGTGCCAGCACAGGGCTTGGTGAAAAACTGTTTTTT.

The V gene is TRBV4-3, the J gene TRBJ2-2; a possible D gene is TRBD1 (5 bases). The length of the CDR3 is 16 residues. V was trimmed by 0 bases and J by 6 bases, leaving 14 bases between them. Per the germline V gene, CDR1 is LGHNA and CDR2 is YSLEER. As DNA, the CDR3 is TGCGCCAGCAGCCAAGAAGGGCGCAGGGTCGCCGGGGAGCTGTTTTTT. Translated: CASSQEGRRVAGELFF.

There are a few counts of this clonotype. The chain carries TRBV6-2 or TRBV6-3 and TRBJ2-1; TRBD2 might be the D (5 bases). Germline values: CDR1 MNHEY, CDR2 SVGEGT. The CDR3 runs to 13 residues. Trimming took off 6 bases at V and 8 bases at J, with 14 bases between the two ends. The CDR3 spells CASRPRGDDEQFF. DNA of the CDR3: TGTGCCAGCAGGCCTCGGGGAGACGATGAGCAGTTCTTC.

This clonotype was detected only a few times. This sequence joins TRBV20-1 and TRBJ2-7, with D possibly being TRBD1 or TRBD2 (6 bases each). This CDR3 has 15 residues. Germline-derived CDR1 and CDR2 are DFQATT and SNEGSKA (reference sequence). V lost 1 base, J lost 0 bases, and 13 bases lay in between. CDR3 region: CSARALGGSSYEQYF. Here the CDR3 DNA reads TGCAGTGCTAGAGCCTTAGGGGGGAGCTCCTACGAGCAGTACTTC.

This clonotype has a count of ten or more. This chain links TRBV12-3 or TRBV12-4 with TRBJ2-5; TRBD1 might be the D (6 bases). Trimming stripped 5 bases from V and 4 bases from J, with 11 bases between. There are 13 residues in the CDR3. CDR3: CASSIRGGETQYF. DNA of the CDR3: TGTGCCAGCAGTATAAGAGGGGGAGAGACCCAGTACTTC.

This clonotype turned up a few times. The chain is built from TRBV6-5 and TRBJ1-3; D not certain. V was shortened by 0 bases and J by 0 bases, with 12 bases between the two germline ends. The germline CDR1 and CDR2 sequences are MNHEY and SVGAGI. The CDR3 is 17 amino acids. Written as DNA, the CDR3 is TGTGCCAGCAGTTACTCCCCCCTCTGGAGCTCTGGAAACACCATATATTTT. It codes for CASSYSPLWSSGNTIYF.

The sample holds a few counts of this clonotype. The gene calls are TRBV28 and TRBJ2-7; 15 bases are shared with TRBD2. Per germline, CDR1 MDHEN and CDR2 SYDVKM. The CDR3 consists of 19 residues. The J segment lost 6 bases and the V segment lost 4 bases, leaving 16 bases of the junction unmatched. The CDR3 nucleotides read TGTGCCAGCAGTTGCCATCGGGGACTAGCGGGAGGTCCCTGGTGCGAGCAGTACTTC. This translates into CASSCHRGLAGGPWCEQYF.

This clonotype turned up a few times. The genes are TRBV7-2 and TRBJ2-2; a weak D match, TRBD1 (5 bases). CDR3 length: 15 residues. Germline-derived CDR1 and CDR2 are SGHTA and FQGNSA. V was pared by 1 base and J by 2 bases, with 8 bases between. CDR3 sequence reads: CASSLGQTNTGELFF. CDR3 nucleotide sequence: TGTGCCAGCAGCTTAGGACAGACTAACACCGGGGAGCTGTTTTTT.

About this clonotype: One base away lies a much larger clone, so this may be a sequencing read error. The gene calls are TRBV5-1 and TRBJ1-2; TRBD1 matches at 7 bases. Germline V gene lookup returns CDR1 SGHRS and CDR2 YFSETQ. The CDR3 has 14 residues. The V segment lost 3 bases and the J segment 3 bases; nucleotides outside the gene matches: 5. The CDR3 spells CASSSTGLDYGYTF. CDR3 nucleotides: TGCGCCAGCAGCTCGACAGGGTTGGACTATGGCTACACCTTC.

This chain connects TRBV7-9 to TRBJ2-2; weak D call: TRBD2 (6 bases). Germline V lookup: CDR1 SEHNR, CDR2 FQNEAQ (reference sequence). This CDR3 is 16 amino acids long. With 3 bases removed from V and 6 bases from J, the gap between germline ends came to 17 bases. CDR3 nucleotide sequence: TGTGCCAGCAGCTTTATTTTCGGGGGTCCAGCCGGGGAGCTGTTTTTT. This codes for CASSFIFGGPAGELFF. Full variable domain (missing parts from reference TRBV7-9 and TRBJ2-2): DTGVSQNPRHKITKRGQNVTFRCDPISEHNRLYWYRQTLGQGPEFLTYFQNEAQLEKSRLLSDRFSAERPKGSFSTLEIQRTEQGDSAMYLCASSFIFGGPAGELFFGEGSRLTVL.

This clonotype was seen more than once but under ten times. The V gene is TRBV7-8, the J gene TRBJ2-7; D remains ambiguous. Germline lookup yields CDR1 SGHVS and CDR2 FQNEAQ. The CDR3 loop spans 14 amino acids. The V end lost 5 bases, the J end lost 3 bases, and 14 bases lay between the germline ends. The CDR3 region is CASSQDPGYYEQYF. CDR3 bases: TGTGCCAGCAGCCAAGACCCGGGCTACTACGAGCAGTACTTC.

The V gene is TRBV2, the J gene TRBJ2-3; D may correspond to TRBD1 or TRBD2 (6 bases each). Germline assignment: CDR1 SNHLY and CDR2 FYNNEI. The V end was cut by 6 bases, the J end by 2 bases, with 15 bases between. This CDR3 is built from 15 residues. The CDR3 DNA reads TGTGCCAGCAGCGACACAGGGAGGTACACAGATACGCAGTATTTT. Translating it yields CASSDTGRYTDTQYF.

This clonotype was detected only a few times. V is TRBV5-6 and J is TRBJ2-7; 9 bases are shared with TRBD1. CDR3 length: 15 amino acids. The V segment lost 1 base and the J segment 4 bases; nucleotides outside the gene matches: 6. Germline lookup yields CDR1 SGHDT and CDR2 YYEEEE. Here the CDR3 reads CASSLPGTGLYEQYF. The CDR3 nucleotides read TGTGCCAGCAGCTTGCCCGGGACAGGGTTGTACGAGCAGTACTTC.

This clonotype occurred many times. This chain connects TRBV4-2 to TRBJ2-7; D gene unclear. The CDR3 extends over 14 amino acids. V shed 1 base and J shed 3 bases, with 10 bases lying between them. Germline V gene data show CDR1 as LGHNA and CDR2 as YNFKEQ. The CDR3 loop reads CASSQGADRYEQYF. CDR3 nucleotides: TGTGCCAGCAGCCAAGGAGCCGACCGCTACGAGCAGTACTTC.